The 22 T cell receptor beta chains reported below all come from one sample, sequenced in a study of T cells in Graves' hyperthyroidism and ophthalmopathy. Amplification of TCR beta CDR3 regions used RNA as the template. HTBI primers were used for first-round RT-PCR of the TCR CDR3. TCRdb analysed the multiplex PCR reads with MiXCR anew, one entry per CDR3 protein. The sample has hundreds of thousands of distinct CDR3 sequences, approximately 15% seen once; the top ten hold almost 35%. The specimen sequenced was blood. These receptors all stem from a woman aged 40 to 50 with Graves' ophthalmopathy.

The chain links TRBV5-4 to TRBJ2-5, with 9 bases lining up with TRBD2. The length of the CDR3 is 15 residues. Per the germline V gene, CDR1 is SGHNT and CDR2 is YYREEE (reference sequence). V was pared by 4 bases and J by 4 bases, with 8 bases of the junction left unmatched. The CDR3 region is CASSQAGGAGETQYF. As DNA, the CDR3 is TGTGCCAGCAGCCAGGCGGGAGGGGCAGGAGAGACCCAGTACTTC. The full variable domain, with the rest looked up from reference TRBV5-4 and TRBJ2-5, is ETGVTQSPTHLIKTRGQQVTLRCSSQSGHNTVSWYQQALGQGPQFIFQYYREEENGRGNFPPRFSGLQFPNYSSELNVNALELDDSALYLCASSQAGGAGETQYFGPGTRLLVL.

This clonotype was detected ten times or more. The chain recombines TRBV7-2 with TRBJ2-7; 10 nucleotides match TRBD1. This CDR3 is built from 14 residues. In germline, CDR1 is SGHTA, CDR2 FQGNSA. V dropped 5 bases and J dropped 6; count of bases not matched to a gene: 7. CDR3 coding DNA: TGTGCCAGCAGCCCCGGGACAGGGGATCGCGAGCAGTACTTC. Residues: CASSPGTGDREQYF.

In its sample, this clonotype was seen many times. This chain links TRBV11-3 with TRBJ2-5; 7 bases agree with TRBD2. The CDR3 sequence is 14 residues long. V trimming: 7 bases; J trimming: 4 bases; junction bases outside the gene matches: 9. Germline assignment: CDR1 SGHNT and CDR2 YENEEA. The CDR3 nucleotides are TGTGCCAGCACCGTTTACGGGGGGTCAGAGACCCAGTACTTC. Encoded protein: CASTVYGGSETQYF.

This clonotype was seen a few times. The chain is built from TRBV20-1 and TRBJ1-5, with unresolved D. V was shortened by 5 bases and J by 4 bases, with 12 bases between the two germline ends. CDR3 length equals 13 residues. CDR1 DFQATT and CDR2 SNEGSKA come from the germline V gene (reference sequence). CDR3 sequence: CSAGREDNQPQHF. As DNA, the CDR3 is TGCAGTGCTGGCCGGGAAGATAATCAGCCCCAGCATTTT.

The rearrangement links TRBV4-1 to TRBJ2-3, with 7 bases lining up with TRBD2. This CDR3 contains 20 residues. Losses at the gene ends were 2 bases for V and 1 base for J; bases not matched to a gene: 18. In germline, CDR1 is MGHRA, CDR2 YSYEKL. CDR3 loop: CASSQLPGGSGLGRTDTQYF. CDR3 nucleotide sequence: TGCGCCAGCAGCCAACTCCCTGGCGGGAGTGGGTTGGGGCGCACAGATACGCAGTATTTT.

This clonotype showed up many times. V is TRBV25-1 and J is TRBJ2-5; the match to TRBD1 covers 8 bases. The CDR3 is 17 amino acids. V trimming: 3 bases; J trimming: 5 bases; junction bases outside the gene matches: 14. CDR1 and CDR2 (germline): MGHDK, SYGVNS. The CDR3 here is CASSEGTGGRIGETQYF. Here the CDR3 DNA reads TGTGCCAGCAGTGAGGGGACAGGAGGTAGAATTGGGGAGACCCAGTACTTC.

Many counts were recorded for this clonotype. V is TRBV25-1 and J is TRBJ2-1; weak D call: TRBD2 (5 bases). CDR1 and CDR2 from the germline V gene are MGHDK and SYGVNS. The V gene lost 1 base and the J gene lost 1 base, with 5 bases spanning the gap. The CDR3 contains 14 residues. This chain's CDR3 is CASSESGSYNEQFF. The CDR3 DNA reads as TGTGCCAGCAGTGAATCGGGGTCCTACAATGAGCAGTTCTTC.

This clonotype appeared many times. This chain joins TRBV7-2 and TRBJ2-3; 8 bases map to TRBD2. Germline CDR1 is SGHTA and CDR2 is FQGNSA. With V trimmed by 1 base and J by 5 bases, 11 bases remained unmatched. This CDR3 has 17 amino acids. The CDR3 is CASSLEGLAGWEDTQYF. The DNA of the CDR3 is TGTGCCAGCAGCTTAGAAGGGTTAGCGGGATGGGAAGATACGCAGTATTTT.

Note on this clonotype: A much bigger clone sits one base away, suggesting this may be a read error. The V and J genes are TRBV12-3 or TRBV12-4 and TRBJ2-7; D possibly corresponds to TRBD2 (6 bases). CDR3 size: 16 residues. Trimming shortened V by 4 bases and J by 1 base, and 17 bases separated the two germline ends. The CDR3 protein is CASSSRVIGGSYEQYF. The DNA of the CDR3 is TGTGCCAGCAGTTCAAGGGTGATCGGGGGTTCCTACGAGCAGTACTTC.

V gene TRBV5-6 combines with J gene TRBJ2-7; 8 bases are a match to TRBD2. Germline V lookup: CDR1 SGHDT, CDR2 YYEEEE. This CDR3 comprises 19 residues. J lost 0 bases, V lost 2 bases, and 16 bases had no gene match. CDR3 sequence: CASSLLGATSGPPSYEQYF. CDR3 sequence (DNA): TGTGCCAGCAGCTTATTGGGGGCCACTAGCGGTCCCCCCTCCTACGAGCAGTACTTC.

Remarks on this clonotype: This sequence may be a read error, since a much larger clone differs from it by one base. This chain links TRBV20-1 with TRBJ1-1, with D perhaps matching TRBD1 (6 bases). The germline CDR1 and CDR2 sequences are DFQATT and SNEGSKA (reference sequence). The CDR3 totals 14 residues. Deletions cut 5 bases from V and 0 bases from J, with 13 bases between. The CDR3, as DNA: TGCAGTGCTTGTATGGGGGCCATGAACACTGAAGCTTTCTTT. It specifies CSACMGAMNTEAFF.

This clonotype has a count of ten or more. The J gene is TRBJ2-3, the V gene TRBV27; TRBD2 agrees at 11 bases. J gave up 2 bases and V 6 bases, and 10 bases lay outside the gene matches. The germline CDR1 and CDR2 sequences are MNHEY and SMNVEV (reference sequence). This CDR3 has 17 amino acids. CDR3 coding DNA: TGTGCCAGCAGACGGAAGGGACTAGCGGAGCTCACAGATACGCAGTATTTT. This codes for CASRRKGLAELTDTQYF.

This clonotype was seen a few times. The J gene is TRBJ1-3, the V gene TRBV7-6; D unresolved. Germline loops: CDR1 SGHVS, CDR2 FNYEAQ. The V and J ends lost 3 bases and 4 bases respectively, with 7 bases between them. This CDR3 region has 13 residues. This CDR3 reads CASSFGPGNTIYF. CDR3 in DNA: TGTGCCAGCAGCTTCGGTCCCGGAAACACCATATATTTT.

This clonotype turned up a few times. V and J are TRBV5-5 and TRBJ2-7, with D possibly matching TRBD2 (6 bases). There are 15 residues in the CDR3. Germline CDR1 and CDR2: SGHKS and YYEKEE (reference sequence). V gave up 2 bases and J gave up 2 bases, with 14 bases separating them. CDR3 nucleotide sequence: TGTGCCAGCAGCTTAAATGGAGGGCCAGCCTACGAGCAGTACTTC. Its translation is CASSLNGGPAYEQYF. Supplemented by reference TRBV5-5 and TRBJ2-7, the full variable domain reads DAGVTQSPTHLIKTRGQQVTLRCSPISGHKSVSWYQQVLGQGPQFIFQYYEKEERGRGNFPDRFSARQFPNYSSELNVNALLLGDSALYLCASSLNGGPAYEQYFGPGTRLTVT.

The table lists this clonotype with many counts. This chain links TRBV6-1 with TRBJ1-2, with D unclear. The V end lost 5 bases, the J end lost 2 bases, and 12 bases lay between the germline ends. The CDR3 has 14 residues. Germline V gene data show CDR1 as MNHNS and CDR2 as SASEGT. The CDR3 is CASSYNEINYGYTF. The CDR3 DNA sequence: TGTGCCAGCAGTTATAACGAGATCAACTATGGCTACACCTTC.

This clonotype was counted ten times or more. This chain joins TRBV10-3 and TRBJ1-4, with D unresolved. Trimming left V 7 bases short and J 7 bases short, with 10 bases between. CDR1 is ENHRY and CDR2 is SYGVKD in the germline V gene. The CDR3 loop spans 12 amino acids. The DNA of the CDR3 is TGTGCCATCACCAGCCCAGGTGAAAAACTGTTTTTT. It is translated as CAITSPGEKLFF.

This clonotype was detected only a few times. The chain joins TRBV30 to TRBJ1-1; a weak D match, TRBD1 (5 bases). Trimming left V 0 bases short and J 2 bases short, with 13 bases between. The CDR3 length is 15 residues. Germline lookup yields CDR1 GTSNPN and CDR2 SVGIG (reference sequence). CDR3 in DNA: TGTGCCTGGAGTGTAGGTTTTCGGGGCAACACTGAAGCTTTCTTT. This sequence encodes CAWSVGFRGNTEAFF.

This clonotype was detected ten times or more. V usage is TRBV6-1 and J usage is TRBJ1-2; no definite D call. Germline loops: CDR1 MNHNS, CDR2 SASEGT. The CDR3 length is 15 residues. V dropped 6 bases and J dropped 2 bases, with 16 bases sitting between them. The DNA for the CDR3 is TGTGCCAGCAGCTACGGGCCCCGGGTGAACTATGGCTACACCTTC. It is translated as CASSYGPRVNYGYTF.

Only a few counts were recorded for this clonotype. This chain links TRBV24-1 with TRBJ1-3; tentatively, D is TRBD1 (5 bases). Germline assignment: CDR1 KGHDR and CDR2 SFDVKD. Trimming removed 7 bases from V and 2 bases from J, with 11 bases in between. CDR3 length: 14 amino acids. CDR3 loop: CATSAKGAGNTIYF. The CDR3 DNA sequence: TGTGCCACCAGCGCCAAAGGGGCTGGAAACACCATATATTTT.

In this sample, this clonotype turned up many times. The V call is TRBV6-2 or TRBV6-3, the J call TRBJ2-1; D remains unclear. CDR1 is MNHEY, CDR2 SVGEGT, per germline. The CDR3 loop spans 15 amino acids. The V end lost 7 bases, the J end lost 0 bases, and 13 bases lay between the germline ends. CDR3 amino acids: CASIRLKSSYNEQFF. In DNA, the CDR3 is TGTGCCAGCATTCGACTTAAGAGCTCCTACAATGAGCAGTTCTTC.

This clonotype has ten or more counts. The J gene is TRBJ2-1, the V gene TRBV11-2; no firm D call. The CDR3 sequence is 11 residues long. Germline V gene lookup returns CDR1 SGHAT and CDR2 FQNNGV. The ends were cut back, 3 bases at V and 8 bases at J, with 5 bases in the middle. The CDR3: CASSFLDEQFF. The DNA of the CDR3 is TGTGCCAGCAGCTTTCTGGATGAGCAGTTCTTC.

This clonotype was seen a handful of times. V gene TRBV3-1 combines with J gene TRBJ2-1; TRBD1 matches 10 bases. Germline-derived CDR1 and CDR2 are LGHDT and YNNKEL (reference sequence). J was trimmed by 7 bases and V by 0 bases; bases with no gene match: 6. This CDR3 has 16 residues. CDR3 protein: CASSQDPGGQGNEQFF. The CDR3 nucleotides are TGTGCCAGCAGCCAAGATCCCGGGGGACAGGGGAATGAGCAGTTCTTC.